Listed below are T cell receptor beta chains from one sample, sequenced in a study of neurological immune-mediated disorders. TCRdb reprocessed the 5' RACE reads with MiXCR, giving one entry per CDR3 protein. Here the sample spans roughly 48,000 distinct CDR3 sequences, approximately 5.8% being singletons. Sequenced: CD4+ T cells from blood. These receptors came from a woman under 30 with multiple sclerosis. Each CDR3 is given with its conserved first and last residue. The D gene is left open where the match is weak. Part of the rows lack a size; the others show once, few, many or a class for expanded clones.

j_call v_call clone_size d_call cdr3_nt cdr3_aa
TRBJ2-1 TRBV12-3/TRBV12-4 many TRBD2 TGTGCCAGCAGTTTAGCGGGGGGGATCAGTCGAGAGCAGTTCTTC CASSLAGGISREQFF
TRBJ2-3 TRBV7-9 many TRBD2 TGTGCCAGCAGCTTACGACTAGCGGGGGGGCCGTGGAGCACAGATACGCAGTATTTT CASSLRLAGGPWSTDTQYF
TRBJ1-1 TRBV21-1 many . TGTGCCAGCAGCAAAGAAACAGGGCCCTCCAGTATGAACACTGAAGCTTTCTTT CASSKETGPSSMNTEAFF
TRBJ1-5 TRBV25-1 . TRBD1 TGTGCCAGCAGTCCACAGGGGATTGATCAGCCCCAGCATTTT CASSPQGIDQPQHF
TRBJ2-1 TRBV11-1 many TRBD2 TGTGCCAGCAGCCCGGGGGGCTCCTACAATGAGCAGTTCTTC CASSPGGSYNEQFF
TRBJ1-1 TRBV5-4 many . TGTGCCAGCAGGTCTACAGGGAGGGCTAACACTGAAGCTTTCTTT CASRSTGRANTEAFF
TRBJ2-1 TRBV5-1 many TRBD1 TGCGCCAGCAGCTACGACCCCAGGGGGTCGAGTACCTACAATGAGCAGTTCTTC CASSYDPRGSSTYNEQFF
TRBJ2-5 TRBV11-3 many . TGTGCCAGCAGCTTAGAGGGGGGACAAGAGACCCAGTACTTC CASSLEGGQETQYF
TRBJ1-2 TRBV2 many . TGTGCCAGCAGTGTTCACCCAAACTATGGCTACACCTTC CASSVHPNYGYTF
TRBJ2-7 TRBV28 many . TGTGCCAGCAGTCCCCGGACGGGATACTACGAGCAGTACTTC CASSPRTGYYEQYF
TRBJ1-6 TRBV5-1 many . TGCGCCAGCAGCTTGCAGGGGAGCAATTCACCCCTCCACTTT CASSLQGSNSPLHF
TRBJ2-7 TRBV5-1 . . TGCGCCAGCAGGTCGGGGGCTGGAACCTACGAGCAGTACTTC CASRSGAGTYEQYF
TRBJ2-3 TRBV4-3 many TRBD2 TGCGCCAGCAGCCAGGGCGGGGGTACGCCAGATACGCAGTATTTT CASSQGGGTPDTQYF
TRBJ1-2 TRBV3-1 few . TGTGCCAGCAGCCAAGAAGGGTATGGCTACACCTTC CASSQEGYGYTF
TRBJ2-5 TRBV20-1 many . TGCAGTGCCATGAACGAGGCCACGGAGTACTTC CSAMNEATEYF
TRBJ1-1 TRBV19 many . TGTGCCAGTAGTATCAGTTCGGACCCGAACACTGAAGCTTTCTTT CASSISSDPNTEAFF
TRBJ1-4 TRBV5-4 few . TGTGCCAGCAGCTTGGTAGGAGGGTCTGAAAAACTGTTTTTT CASSLVGGSEKLFF
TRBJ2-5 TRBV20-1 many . TGCAGTGCTAGACCCGGAGTACAGGAGACCCAGTACTTC CSARPGVQETQYF
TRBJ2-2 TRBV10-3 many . TGTGCCATCAGCCAGGGCGCGAACACCGGGGAGCTGTTTTTT CAISQGANTGELFF
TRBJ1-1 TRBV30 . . TGTGCCTGGAGTGTCCGGGGCGAGTTCACTGAAGCTTTCTTT CAWSVRGEFTEAFF
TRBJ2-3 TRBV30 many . TGTGCCTGGAGTGTACGGGATACGCAGTATTTT CAWSVRDTQYF
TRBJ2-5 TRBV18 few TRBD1 TGTGCCAGCTCAGACGGGACAGTCCAAGAGACCCAGTACTTC CASSDGTVQETQYF
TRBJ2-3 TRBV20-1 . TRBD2 TGCAGTGCTGGGACTAGCGGGAGGGCCACAGATACGCAGTATTTT CSAGTSGRATDTQYF
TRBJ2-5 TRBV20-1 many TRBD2 TGCAGTGTTCCGGGGGGGCCGGAGACCCAGTACTTC CSVPGGPETQYF
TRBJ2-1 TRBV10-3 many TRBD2 TGTGCCATCAGAGAGCCTCTAGCGGGAGGGCCGAATGAGCAGTTCTTC CAIREPLAGGPNEQFF
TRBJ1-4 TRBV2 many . TGTGCCACCCAGGGGCCTAATGAAAAACTGTTTTTT CATQGPNEKLFF
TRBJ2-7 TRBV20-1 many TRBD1 TGCAGTGCTAGGGGGGTGGACAGGGGAACCTACGAGCAGTACTTC CSARGVDRGTYEQYF
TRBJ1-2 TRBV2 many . TGTGCCAGCAGTGCTGGCGGTATCTATGGCTACACCTTC CASSAGGIYGYTF
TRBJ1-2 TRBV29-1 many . TGCAGCGTTGCCCGTAATTATGGCTACACCTTC CSVARNYGYTF
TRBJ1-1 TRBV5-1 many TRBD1 TGCGCCAGCAGCATGGGACAGGGGCCGAGCACTGAAGCTTTCTTT CASSMGQGPSTEAFF
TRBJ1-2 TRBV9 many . TGTGCCAGCAGCGGCCAGACGGAACAAATTAACTATGGCTACACCTTC CASSGQTEQINYGYTF
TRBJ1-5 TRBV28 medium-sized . TGTGCCAGCGGGATGGGGCATAGCAATCAGCCCCAGCATTTT CASGMGHSNQPQHF
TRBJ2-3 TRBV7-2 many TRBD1 TGTGCCAGCAGCATAAGACAGGGGGCGGCAGATACGCAGTATTTT CASSIRQGAADTQYF
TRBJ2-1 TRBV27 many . TGTGCCAGCAGTGGGACGCAGAGCTCCTACAATGAGCAGTTCTTC CASSGTQSSYNEQFF
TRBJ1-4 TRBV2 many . TGTGCCAGCAGGACCGCAGGGGCCAGAACTAATGAAAAACTGTTTTTT CASRTAGARTNEKLFF
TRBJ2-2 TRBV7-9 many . TGTGCCAGCAGCGTGATAAACACCTACACCGGGGAGCTGTTTTTT CASSVINTYTGELFF
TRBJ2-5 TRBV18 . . TGTGCCAGCTCACCAAACGACAGGCAAGAGACCCAGTACTTC CASSPNDRQETQYF
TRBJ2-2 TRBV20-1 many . TGCAGTGCCCTTAGATGGGGAGGAGCGAACACCGGGGAGCTGTTTTTT CSALRWGGANTGELFF
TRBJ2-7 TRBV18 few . TGTGCCAGCGCCGACAGCGCCTACGAGCAGTACTTC CASADSAYEQYF
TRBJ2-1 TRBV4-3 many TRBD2 TGCGCCAGCAGCCAAGATTATCGGACTAGGAATGAGCAGTTCTTC CASSQDYRTRNEQFF
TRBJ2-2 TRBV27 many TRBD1 TGTGCCAGCAGCCGTTTGGGGACAGGCACCGGGGAGCTGTTTTTT CASSRLGTGTGELFF
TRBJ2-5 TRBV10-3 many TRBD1 TGTGCCATCAGGCAGGGGGAGACCCCCCGTGAGACCCAGTACTTC CAIRQGETPRETQYF
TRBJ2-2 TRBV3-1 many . TGTGCCAGCAGCCGAGGATCCGGGGAGCTGTTTTTT CASSRGSGELFF
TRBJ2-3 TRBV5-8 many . TGTGCCAGCAGCCAGCGGAGTTCAGATACGCAGTATTTT CASSQRSSDTQYF
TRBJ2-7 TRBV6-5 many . TGTGCCAGCACCAAAACGGGGGACAGAGCCTACGAGCAGTACTTC CASTKTGDRAYEQYF
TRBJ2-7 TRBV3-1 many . TGTGCCAGCAGTCAGCTCCGATCCTACGAGCAGTACTTC CASSQLRSYEQYF
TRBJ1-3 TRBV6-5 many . TGTGCCAGCAGTCCAGGGGCCCCTGGAAACACCATATATTTT CASSPGAPGNTIYF
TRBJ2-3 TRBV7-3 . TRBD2 TGTGCCAGCAGCTCCCCGGGGAAGCGGGGGGGTAGCACAGATACGCAGTATTTT CASSSPGKRGGSTDTQYF
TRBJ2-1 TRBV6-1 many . TGTGCCAGCAGTCCCCATTGGAGACTCTCACCCCATGAGCAGTTCTTC CASSPHWRLSPHEQFF
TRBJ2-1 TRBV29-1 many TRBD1 TGCAGCGTAGGACAGGAGTTTTCCTACAATGAGCAGTTCTTC CSVGQEFSYNEQFF
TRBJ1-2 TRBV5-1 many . TGCGCCAGCAGCTTGGTTCAGGGCGACTATGGCTACACCTTC CASSLVQGDYGYTF
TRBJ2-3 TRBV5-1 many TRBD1 TGCGCCAGCAGCTTGGGGACGTCGGGACAGAGAACAGATACGCAGTATTTT CASSLGTSGQRTDTQYF
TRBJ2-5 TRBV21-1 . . TGTGCCAGCAGCCCCCGACAGGGAGAGACCCAGTACTTC CASSPRQGETQYF
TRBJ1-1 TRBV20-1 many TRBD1 TGCAGTGCTAGAGATTTCCCCCAAAAAACTCAGGGGGCGAACACTGAAGCTTTCTTT CSARDFPQKTQGANTEAFF
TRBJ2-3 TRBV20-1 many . TGCAGTGCTAGCGGGGGGCTGCTGGGCACAGATACGCAGTATTTT CSASGGLLGTDTQYF
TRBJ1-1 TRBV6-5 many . TGTGCCAGCAGTTACGGCGCGGTAGCTTTCTTT CASSYGAVAFF
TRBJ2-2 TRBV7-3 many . TGTGCCAGCAGCTTAATAGCGGTGAACACCGGGGAGCTGTTTTTT CASSLIAVNTGELFF